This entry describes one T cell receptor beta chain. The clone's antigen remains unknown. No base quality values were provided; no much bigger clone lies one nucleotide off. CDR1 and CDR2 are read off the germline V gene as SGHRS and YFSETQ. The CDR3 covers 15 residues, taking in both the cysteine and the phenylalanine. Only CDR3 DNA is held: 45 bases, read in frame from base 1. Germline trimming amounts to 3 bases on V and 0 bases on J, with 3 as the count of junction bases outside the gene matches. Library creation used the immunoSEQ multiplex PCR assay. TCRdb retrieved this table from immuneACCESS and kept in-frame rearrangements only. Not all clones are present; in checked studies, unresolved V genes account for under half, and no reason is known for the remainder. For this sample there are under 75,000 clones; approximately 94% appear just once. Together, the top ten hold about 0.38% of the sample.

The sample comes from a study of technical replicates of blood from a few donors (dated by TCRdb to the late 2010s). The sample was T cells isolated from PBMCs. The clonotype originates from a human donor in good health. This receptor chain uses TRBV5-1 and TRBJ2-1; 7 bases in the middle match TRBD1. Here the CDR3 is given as CASSSQGSSYNEQFF. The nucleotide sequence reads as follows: TGCGCCAGCAGCTCACAGGGGAGCTCCTACAATGAGCAGTTCTTC. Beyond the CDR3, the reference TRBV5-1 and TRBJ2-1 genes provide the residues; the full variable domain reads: KAGVTQTPRYLIKTRGQQVTLSCSPISGHRSVSWYQQTPGQGLQFLFEYFSETQRNKGNFPGRFSGRQFSNSRSEMNVSTLELGDSALYLCASSSQGSSYNEQFFGPGTRLTVL.